Shown below are 24 T cell receptor beta chains from a single sample sequenced in a study of T-cell memory formation after mild COVID-19. TCRdb re-called the 5' RACE reads with MiXCR, one entry per CDR3 protein. The table records 100,000 to 150,000 distinct CDR3 sequences, around 15% of them present only once. The sample was PBMCs or a T cell subset sorted from them (not recorded which). The receptors come from a man between 18 and 35 years old who had mild COVID-19 (a few samples of this study predate the infection). Cell type and time point are not known.

A remark on this clonotype: The junction and the germline gene differ at one end; a read error may be behind it. The chain uses TRBV18 and TRBJ2-1, with 8 bases matching TRBD2. CDR1 is KGHSH, CDR2 LQKENI, per germline. The CDR3 is made up of 13 amino acids. CDR3 residues: CASSPPGAGGPYF. The CDR3 DNA sequence: TGTGCCAGCTCACCACCGGGCGCGGGGGGCCCTTACTTC.

In its sample, this clonotype was seen a few times. This chain connects TRBV10-3 to TRBJ1-1; unclear D gene. CDR3 length equals 14 residues. Trimming took off 4 bases at V and 1 base at J, with 10 bases between the two ends. The germline V gene encodes CDR1 ENHRY and CDR2 SYGVKD. The CDR3 spells CAISVTSGNTEAFF. The CDR3 nucleotides read TGTGCCATCAGTGTCACCTCGGGGAACACTGAAGCTTTCTTT.

CDR3 in amino acids: CASTGWGDQPQHF. The CDR3 nucleotides are TGTGCCAGTACCGGGTGGGGGGATCAGCCCCAGCATTTT. The V gene is TRBV19, the J gene TRBJ1-5; TRBD1 is a possible D gene (5 bases). In germline, CDR1 is LNHDA, CDR2 SQIVND (reference sequence). V dropped 7 bases and J dropped 5 bases, with 12 bases sitting between them. The CDR3 spans 13 residues.

This clonotype turned up a few times. The chain couples TRBV5-6 to TRBJ1-3; the D gene is possibly TRBD1 (6 bases). CDR1 and CDR2 (germline): SGHDT, YYEEEE. V was pared by 4 bases and J by 5 bases, with 10 bases between. The CDR3 extends over 13 amino acids. This chain's CDR3 is CASSGQGRNTIYF. CDR3 in DNA: TGTGCCAGCAGCGGGCAGGGGAGAAACACCATATATTTT.

Many counts were recorded for this clonotype. The V call is TRBV5-6, the J call TRBJ1-6; 7 positions agree with TRBD1. J was trimmed by 11 bases and V by 2 bases; bases with no gene match: 4. The length of the CDR3 is 13 residues. The germline V gene has CDR1 SGHDT and CDR2 YYEEEE. The CDR3 loop is CASSFGTDTPLHF. The CDR3 coding sequence is TGTGCCAGCAGCTTTGGGACAGATACACCCCTCCACTTT.

This chain links TRBV12-3 or TRBV12-4 with TRBJ1-1, with D perhaps matching TRBD1 (6 bases). V gave up 6 bases and J gave up 7 bases, with 12 bases separating them. The CDR3 consists of 12 residues. The CDR3 region has the DNA TGTGCCAGCAGCCCAACCAGGGGTGAAGCTTTCTTT. This translates into CASSPTRGEAFF.

This clonotype was picked up a small number of times. The genes are TRBV11-3 and TRBJ2-2; unclear D gene. V was trimmed by 2 bases and J by 6 bases, leaving 7 bases between them. In germline, CDR1 is SGHNT, CDR2 YENEEA. The CDR3 covers 13 residues. The CDR3 DNA follows: TGTGCCAGCAGCTTACAATGGGCCGGGGAGCTGTTTTTT. It is translated as CASSLQWAGELFF.

This rearrangement joins TRBV7-9 to TRBJ2-7, with 7 bases that match TRBD1. CDR3 length equals 13 residues. Trimming took 7 bases from V and 3 from J; bases not matched to a gene: 6. Per germline, CDR1 SEHNR and CDR2 FQNEAQ (reference sequence). The CDR3 loop reads CASMNRGYYEQYF. CDR3 nucleotides: TGTGCCAGCATGAACAGGGGCTACTACGAGCAGTACTTC.

This rearrangement joins TRBV5-1 to TRBJ2-5, with D unresolved. In germline, CDR1 is SGHRS, CDR2 YFSETQ. This CDR3 has 15 amino acids. The V end lost 4 bases, the J end lost 0 bases, and 13 bases lay between the germline ends. As DNA, the CDR3 is TGCGCCAGCAGCGCAACAGCACAACACCAAGAGACCCAGTACTTC. Protein product: CASSATAQHQETQYF.

The rearrangement joins TRBV7-2 to TRBJ2-1; 7 bases are shared with TRBD2. Germline V gene sequence: CDR1 SGHTA, CDR2 FQGNSA. V shed 5 bases and J 9 bases; nucleotides not matched to a gene: 16. CDR3 size: 16 residues. CDR3 amino acids: CASSPSPTGTMSEQFF. For the CDR3, the DNA is TGTGCCAGCAGCCCTAGCCCTACTGGGACTATGAGTGAGCAGTTCTTC.

Many counts were recorded for this clonotype. The J gene is TRBJ2-3, the V gene TRBV6-1, with no clear D. The CDR3 sequence is 13 residues long. CDR1 MNHNS and CDR2 SASEGT come from the germline V gene. V was cut by 2 bases and J by 4 bases, with 7 bases left in between. CDR3 region: CASSEFSADTQYF. CDR3 in DNA: TGTGCCAGCAGTGAATTTTCAGCAGATACGCAGTATTTT.

This clonotype was recorded at least ten times. The chain carries TRBV5-1 and TRBJ2-1; D call uncertain. Germline V gives CDR1 SGHRS, CDR2 YFSETQ. Trimming took 2 bases from V and 0 from J, leaving 9 bases between them. The CDR3 consists of 15 residues. The CDR3 sequence: CASSFQDLSYNEQFF. The CDR3 coding sequence is TGCGCCAGCAGCTTCCAGGACCTCTCCTACAATGAGCAGTTCTTC.

V usage is TRBV6-6 and J usage is TRBJ1-4, with TRBD1 as a possible D gene (6 bases). Germline-derived CDR1 and CDR2 are MNHNY and SVGAGI (reference sequence). There are 15 residues in the CDR3. Trimming shortened V by 4 bases and J by 7 bases, and 16 bases separated the two germline ends. The CDR3 DNA reads as TGTGCCAGCAGTTCTCGGGGGCAGATGGGTGAAAAACTGTTTTTT. Translation gives CASSSRGQMGEKLFF.

The chain has TRBV18 and TRBJ2-1, with D perhaps matching TRBD1 or TRBD2 (5 bases each). Germline CDR1 and CDR2: KGHSH and LQKENI. V lost 4 bases to trimming and J lost 8 bases, with 15 bases between them. CDR3 length: 14 residues. CDR3 in DNA: TGTGCCAGCTCACGGGGACGGCCCGCGGATGAGCAGTTCTTC. As protein: CASSRGRPADEQFF.

The V and J genes are TRBV4-2 and TRBJ2-3; 11 bases map to TRBD2. The junction had 6 bases not matched to a gene; V was cut back by 1 base and J by 0 bases. CDR1 is LGHNA and CDR2 is YNFKEQ in the germline V gene. CDR3 size: 18 residues. CDR3 nucleotides: TGTGCCAGCAGCCAAGTGCTAGCGGGGGGAACGAGCACAGATACGCAGTATTTT. The encoded protein is CASSQVLAGGTSTDTQYF.

The table lists this clonotype with a few counts. The genes are TRBV6-5 and TRBJ2-5; D is possibly TRBD1 or TRBD2 (6 bases each). This CDR3 has 14 amino acids. The germline V and J ends were trimmed by 10 bases and 5 bases, with 20 bases remaining between them. Germline V gene lookup returns CDR1 MNHEY and CDR2 SVGAGI. This CDR3 is CATLGGRAGETQYF. For the CDR3, the DNA is TGTGCCACCCTCGGGGGCAGGGCGGGGGAGACCCAGTACTTC.

This chain uses TRBV6-4 with TRBJ2-1, with D possibly called TRBD1 or TRBD2 (6 bases each). V was cut by 0 bases and J by 8 bases, with 11 bases left in between. The germline CDR1 and CDR2 sequences are MRHNA and SNTAGT. The CDR3 has 14 amino acids. As DNA, the CDR3 is TGTGCCAGCAGTGACTCGAAGGGGGGTCATGAGCAGTTCTTC. Translating gives CASSDSKGGHEQFF.

The rearrangement uses TRBV20-1 and TRBJ2-3, with 10 bases identical to TRBD2. The germline gives CDR1 DFQATT, CDR2 SNEGSKA (reference sequence). Unmatched junction bases numbered 5, after V lost 6 bases and J lost 2 bases. The CDR3 totals 14 residues. The CDR3 nucleotides read TGCAGTGCCTCACTAGCGGGGAACACAGATACGCAGTATTTT. Encoded protein: CSASLAGNTDTQYF.

The sample holds a few counts of this clonotype. For the CDR3, the DNA is TGTGCCAGCAGAGGCCTGGGGGGTGAGCAGTTCTTC. Amino acids: CASRGLGGEQFF. The chain links TRBV12-3 or TRBV12-4 to TRBJ2-1; the D gene is possibly TRBD2 (6 bases). CDR3 length equals 12 residues. V lost 6 bases and J lost 9, with 12 bases in between.

This clonotype came up a few times. V is TRBV18 and J is TRBJ2-3; D not certain. The CDR3 is made up of 11 amino acids. V was pared by 3 bases and J by 14 bases, with 12 bases between. Germline values: CDR1 KGHSH, CDR2 LQKENI. For the CDR3, the DNA is TGTGCCAGCTCACCCCTGGACCGAACGTATTTT. It specifies CASSPLDRTYF.

This chain uses TRBV5-1 with TRBJ2-2; D gene uncertain. Trimming shortened V by 4 bases and J by 0 bases, and 10 bases separated the two germline ends. The length of the CDR3 is 15 residues. Germline lookup yields CDR1 SGHRS and CDR2 YFSETQ. The CDR3 spells CASSIGSTNTGELFF. CDR3 nucleotide sequence: TGCGCCAGCAGCATTGGGTCGACGAACACCGGGGAGCTGTTTTTT.

The chain carries TRBV11-2 and TRBJ2-3; 7 positions match TRBD1. Per the germline V gene, CDR1 is SGHAT and CDR2 is FQNNGV. After removal of 0 bases from V and 6 bases from J, the junction contained 9 bases not matched to a gene. This CDR3 contains 16 residues. The CDR3: CASSLEGGLKVDTQYF. Written as DNA, the CDR3 is TGTGCCAGCAGCTTAGAAGGGGGCCTCAAGGTGGATACGCAGTATTTT.

The V and J genes are TRBV15 and TRBJ1-5; tentative D call: TRBD1 (5 bases). The CDR3 totals 16 residues. Germline CDR1 reads LNHNV; CDR2 reads YYDKDF (reference sequence). Trimming stripped 1 base from V and 3 bases from J, with 13 bases between. The DNA for the CDR3 is TGTGCCACCAGCAGAGGTGGTAGGGGCGACAATCAGCCCCAGCATTTT. Translation gives CATSRGGRGDNQPQHF.

This chain joins TRBV20-1 and TRBJ1-6; perhaps TRBD1 as D (5 bases). CDR1 and CDR2 from the germline V gene are DFQATT and SNEGSKA (reference sequence). CDR3 size: 15 residues. Trimming removed 7 bases from V and 7 bases from J, with 20 bases in between. The CDR3 DNA reads as TGCAGTGTCACGATTCAGGGTGATCGCAATTCACCCCTCCACTTT. It encodes CSVTIQGDRNSPLHF.